Shown below are 23 T cell receptor beta chains from a single sample sequenced in a study of blood T cells in healthy people across ages (dated by TCRdb to about 2015). Receptors were amplified or captured by 5' RACE. TCRdb shows the sequencer as Illumina HiSeq 2500. The second PCR ran for about 6 to 12 cycles and used a J-beta primer mix along with a sample-barcoded 5' primer. Clones were called with MiXCR by TCRdb after fastp trimmed the public reads at Q25, and only in-frame beta chains were retained. Rows with one shared CDR3 protein collapse into an entry with the most common genes and DNA. For this sample the table gives around 1.5 million distinct CDR3 sequences, of which roughly 40% were detected only once. Roughly 8.2% of the sample lies in the top ten. The sample comprised blood. These receptor sequences come from a woman younger than 35 in good health.

This chain connects TRBV7-9 to TRBJ2-2; TRBD2 matches at 8 bases. Germline V gene lookup returns CDR1 SEHNR and CDR2 FQNEAQ (reference sequence). J lost 5 bases, V lost 5 bases, and 4 bases had no gene match. This CDR3 region has 14 residues. CDR3 nucleotides: TGTGCCAGCAGCCCCTCGGGAGGGACCGGGGAGCTGTTTTTT. Amino acid sequence: CASSPSGGTGELFF.

V usage is TRBV21-1 and J usage is TRBJ2-1; TRBD2, as called in the table, went unchecked against the DNA. TRBV21-1 is a pseudogene segment. The length of the CDR3 is 21 residues. The CDR3 here is CASSPAPPSAGGPIRCNEQFF. In nucleotides, the CDR3 is TGTGCCAGCAGCCCTGCCCCTCCCTCGGCGGGAGGGCCAATTAGGTGCAATGAGCAGTTCTTC.

The V call is TRBV12-3 or TRBV12-4, the J call TRBJ2-5, with 7 bases lining up with TRBD2. This CDR3 has 13 amino acids. The junction had 4 bases not matched to a gene; V was cut back by 3 bases and J by 6 bases. CDR3 DNA: TGTGCCAGCAGTTTCGGGGGGACGAAGACCCAGTACTTC. Translated, it gives CASSFGGTKTQYF.

The chain has TRBV7-2 and TRBJ2-1; the D call may be TRBD1 or TRBD2 (6 bases each). V was pared by 5 bases and J by 9 bases, with 26 bases between. CDR1 SGHTA and CDR2 FQGNSA come from the germline V gene. The CDR3 totals 17 residues. The CDR3 region has the DNA TGTGCCAGCAGCCAACAACGGGGGCTAGCCGGCAACACTGAGCAGTTCTTC. Translated: CASSQQRGLAGNTEQFF.

The chain combines TRBV7-2 with TRBJ2-1, with no clear D. The CDR3 sequence is 16 residues long. The germline gives CDR1 SGHTA, CDR2 FQGNSA. V lost 2 bases, J lost 2 bases, and 13 bases lay in between. Here the CDR3 reads CASSLKPGPPYNEQFF. The CDR3 DNA is TGTGCCAGCAGCTTAAAGCCCGGACCTCCCTACAATGAGCAGTTCTTC.

In its sample, this clonotype was seen a few times. The chain carries TRBV12-3 or TRBV12-4 and TRBJ1-1; D unclear. The V end lost 3 bases, the J end lost 4 bases, and 12 bases lay between the germline ends. This CDR3 is 14 amino acids long. The CDR3 DNA sequence: TGTGCCAGCAGTTTGGCGGATACCGGCACTGAAGCTTTCTTT. This translates into CASSLADTGTEAFF.

In this sample, this clonotype turned up a few times. The chain uses TRBV5-1 and TRBJ2-1; 11 positions match TRBD2. This CDR3 is built from 16 residues. With V trimmed by 1 base and J by 6 bases, 6 bases remained unmatched. Germline loops: CDR1 SGHRS, CDR2 YFSETQ. Here the CDR3 reads CASSLNIAGGLNEQFF. CDR3 DNA sequence: TGCGCCAGCAGCTTGAATATAGCGGGAGGGCTCAATGAGCAGTTCTTC.

The genes are TRBV27 and TRBJ2-1; D is perhaps TRBD2 (6 bases). This CDR3 region has 17 residues. CDR1 MNHEY and CDR2 SMNVEV come from the germline V gene (reference sequence). The germline V and J ends were trimmed by 5 bases and 8 bases, with 25 bases remaining between them. The CDR3 sequence is CASSLPGVHGPRHEQFF. In DNA, the CDR3 is TGTGCCAGCAGTCTACCGGGGGTACATGGGCCTCGCCATGAGCAGTTCTTC.

This clonotype came up a few times. The CDR3 here is CASMDPRDGYTF. CDR3 nucleotides: TGTGCCAGCATGGACCCAAGGGATGGCTACACCTTC. This chain links TRBV6-6 with TRBJ1-2; D not certain. The germline V gene has CDR1 MNHNY and CDR2 SVGAGI (reference sequence). The CDR3 is 12 amino acids. Trimming pared 7 bases from V and 6 bases from J, leaving 12 bases between.

The count of this clonotype is one. This chain links TRBV6-1 with TRBJ1-1; the D is unclear. Germline CDR1 and CDR2: MNHNS and SASEGT. The CDR3 totals 13 residues. Between the trimmed V and J ends, which lost 1 base and 4 bases, there was a span of 7 bases. The CDR3 reads CASSEGVTTEAFF. In DNA form, the CDR3 reads TGTGCCAGCAGTGAAGGGGTTACCACTGAAGCTTTCTTT.

The sample holds one count of this clonotype. The chain couples TRBV11-2 to TRBJ2-1; D remains ambiguous. Germline assignment: CDR1 SGHAT and CDR2 FQNNGV. The CDR3 extends over 13 amino acids. Trimming took off 0 bases at V and 10 bases at J, with 10 bases between the two ends. CDR3 DNA sequence: TGTGCCAGCAGCTTAGAAGGGTTTAAAGAGCAGTTCTTC. Its translation is CASSLEGFKEQFF.

This clonotype was counted between two and nine times. The V gene is TRBV29-1, the J gene TRBJ1-2; D might be TRBD1 (6 bases). There are 11 residues in the CDR3. Between the trimmed V and J ends, which lost 6 bases and 5 bases, there was a span of 10 bases. Germline CDR1 SQVTM, CDR2 ANQGSEA. CDR3: CSVGGQYGYTF. CDR3 nucleotide sequence: TGCAGCGTAGGTGGACAGTATGGCTACACCTTC.

This clonotype showed up just a few times. At one end, the junction sequence differs from germline, possibly due to a read error. This rearrangement joins TRBV5-1 to TRBJ1-2; D unclear. The CDR3 consists of 13 residues. Germline CDR1 SGHRS, CDR2 YFSETQ. CDR3 bases: TGCGCCAGCAGCCCAAGCGGGTGCTATGGCTTCACCTTC. As protein: CASSPSGCYGFTF.

The genes are TRBV20-1 and TRBJ2-1, with D unresolved. The CDR3 loop spans 14 amino acids. CDR1 is DFQATT and CDR2 is SNEGSKA in the germline V gene (reference sequence). V was cut by 5 bases and J by 1 base, with 12 bases left in between. CDR3 sequence: CSAQLVGSYNEQFF. The CDR3 DNA follows: TGCAGTGCTCAGCTGGTGGGATCCTACAATGAGCAGTTCTTC.

The V gene is TRBV7-2, the J gene TRBJ2-3; D may be TRBD1 (6 bases). Trimming removed 1 base at V and 2 bases at J, with 16 bases between. CDR3 length equals 17 residues. From germline, CDR1 is SGHTA and CDR2 FQGNSA. CDR3 loop: CASSLEIARGNTDTQYF. For the CDR3, the DNA is TGTGCCAGCAGCTTAGAGATTGCCAGGGGCAACACAGATACGCAGTATTTT.

This clonotype was recorded only once. The chain joins TRBV12-3 or TRBV12-4 to TRBJ1-1; 8 positions agree with TRBD1. Losses at the gene ends were 2 bases for V and 5 bases for J; bases not matched to a gene: 16. The CDR3 covers 18 residues. The CDR3 nucleotides are TGTGCCAGCAGTTTAACCAAAACAGGGGGGTGGGCTAGAACTGAAGCTTTCTTT. Protein product: CASSLTKTGGWARTEAFF.

This clonotype was observed a few times. This sequence joins TRBV10-3 and TRBJ2-7; 10 bases are shared with TRBD1. The junction had 19 bases not matched to a gene; V was cut back by 1 base and J by 1 base. Per the germline V gene, CDR1 is ENHRY and CDR2 is SYGVKD. This CDR3 is built from 21 residues. CDR3 nucleotide sequence: TGTGCCATCAGTGAGTTTACGGACAGGGGGACAGACGCGCTATTTTCCTACGAGCAGTACTTC. This codes for CAISEFTDRGTDALFSYEQYF.

This chain connects TRBV6-5 to TRBJ2-5; 9 bases fit TRBD1. The V segment lost 6 bases and the J segment 4 bases; nucleotides outside the gene matches: 6. This CDR3 is 14 amino acids long. The germline V gene has CDR1 MNHEY and CDR2 SVGAGI. The CDR3 DNA is TGTGCCAGCAGGTCTACAGGGGGCCGAGAGACCCAGTACTTC. Its translation is CASRSTGGRETQYF.

The chain joins TRBV5-1 to TRBJ2-1; weak D call: TRBD2 (5 bases). The germline V gene has CDR1 SGHRS and CDR2 YFSETQ. V was clipped by 5 bases and J by 2 bases, with 14 bases between them. The CDR3 sequence is 15 residues long. The CDR3 is CASRAPGFPYNEQFF. CDR3 DNA sequence: TGCGCCAGCAGAGCCCCGGGGTTCCCCTACAATGAGCAGTTCTTC.

V and J are TRBV12-3 or TRBV12-4 and TRBJ1-1; D is uncertain. This CDR3 has 12 residues. Trimming removed 6 bases from V and 6 bases from J, with 11 bases in between. In nucleotides, the CDR3 is TGTGCCAGCAGCTTATCGAGCCCTGAAGCTTTCTTT. Its protein is CASSLSSPEAFF.

Here the CDR3 DNA reads TGTGCCAGCAGCTCTTATATCGGGACTAGCGGGGGGTTTAGCACAGATACGCAGTATTTT. Its protein product is CASSSYIGTSGGFSTDTQYF. V usage is TRBV5-5 and J usage is TRBJ2-3, with 15 bases matching TRBD2. The CDR3 is 20 amino acids. V lost 3 bases, J lost 0 bases, and 11 bases stayed unmatched. The germline CDR1 and CDR2 sequences are SGHKS and YYEKEE (reference sequence).

J is TRBJ2-2 and V is TRBV7-9; no clear D gene. CDR3 size: 13 residues. Trimming left V 3 bases short and J 7 bases short, with 9 bases between. From germline, CDR1 is SEHNR and CDR2 FQNEAQ (reference sequence). CDR3 coding DNA: TGTGCCAGCAGCTTCCAGGCGGTCGGGGAGCTGTTTTTT. Amino acids: CASSFQAVGELFF.

Details on this clonotype: Germline is not matched at one junction end, which may reflect a read error. The V and J genes are TRBV7-2 and TRBJ1-6; 9 bases fit TRBD1. The CDR3 is 17 residues long. Germline CDR1 is SGHTA and CDR2 is FQGNSA. CDR3 sequence reads: CVSSSPRTGVRNSPLHF. The CDR3 DNA reads TGTGTCAGCAGCTCCCCCCGGACAGGGGTTAGGAATTCACCCCTCCACTTT.